This TCR beta chain originates from a study of blood T cell repertoires in COVID-19. Sequencing was performed with immunoSEQ multiplex PCR; in TCRdb, only in-frame clones are kept and a portion is missing. The sample includes about 270,000 clones, roughly nine tenths of them seen just once. CDR1 is SGDLS and CDR2 is YYNGEE in the germline V gene. The ends were cut back, 5 bases at V and 3 bases at J, with 8 bases in the middle. CDR3 length equals 12 residues. Membership in each cohort depended on participant-reported clinical history. Resolution of symptoms, clearance, or two negative PCRs was present in recovered Cohort 3 donors.

The specimen was PBMCs or T cells enriched from blood (not recorded which). The chain carries TRBV9 and TRBJ1-2; no clear D. The receptor's source is a woman aged 45 to 65 who had recovered from COVID-19. The CDR3 nucleotides read TGTGCCAGCAGGAGGAGTTACTATGGCTACACCTTC. Amino acid sequence: CASRRSYYGYTF.